This T cell receptor (beta chain) was captured by sequencing in a study of blood T cell repertoires in COVID-19. Study-wide background: Sources were T cells, B-cell-depleted T cells, or PBMCs; the material itself was cDNA or gDNA.

The method was immunoSEQ multiplex PCR; TCRdb's version includes in-frame clones alone and lacks a portion of them. Among about 180,000 clones listed, 89% were seen once. With 1 base removed from V and 4 bases from J, the gap between germline ends came to 13 bases. The germline V gene has CDR1 LGHDT and CDR2 YNNKEL (reference sequence). The CDR3 contains 16 residues. The specimen sequenced was PBMCs or T cells enriched from blood (not recorded which). The J gene is TRBJ2-2, the V gene TRBV3-1 (or the pseudogene TRBV3-2); maybe TRBD1 (6 bases). The source is a woman between 40 and 50 years old with acute COVID-19. Here the CDR3 DNA reads TGTGCCAGCAGCCAAGTGAGGGGGTACATCACCGGGGAGCTGTTTTTT. Amino acids: CASSQVRGYITGELFF.